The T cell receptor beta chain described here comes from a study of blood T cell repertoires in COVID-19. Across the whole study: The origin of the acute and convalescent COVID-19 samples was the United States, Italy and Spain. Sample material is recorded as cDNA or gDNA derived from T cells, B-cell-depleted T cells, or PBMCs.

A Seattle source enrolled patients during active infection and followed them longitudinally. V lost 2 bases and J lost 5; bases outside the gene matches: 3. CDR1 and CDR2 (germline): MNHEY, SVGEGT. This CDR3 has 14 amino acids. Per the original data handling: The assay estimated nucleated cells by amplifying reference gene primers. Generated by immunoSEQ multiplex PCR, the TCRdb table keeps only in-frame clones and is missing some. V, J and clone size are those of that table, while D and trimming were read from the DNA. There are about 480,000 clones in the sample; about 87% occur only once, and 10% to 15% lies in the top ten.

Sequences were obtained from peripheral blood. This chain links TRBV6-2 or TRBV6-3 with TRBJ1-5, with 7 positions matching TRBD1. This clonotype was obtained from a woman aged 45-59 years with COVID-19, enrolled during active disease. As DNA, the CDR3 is TGTGCCAGCAGTTACAGGGACAGTGATCAGCCCCAGCATTTT. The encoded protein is CASSYRDSDQPQHF.